This is a list of T cell receptor beta chains from one sample in a study of T-cell reconstitution after alpha-beta-depleted transplantation in children. TCRdb re-analysed the PCR reads in MiXCR, keeping a single row per CDR3 protein. The table has some 490,000 distinct CDR3 sequences, around an eighth seen once; the top ten hold roughly 5.4%. The sample consisted of PBMCs from the stem cell graft donor, taken from the stem cell graft. These receptors came from a human donor who donated a stem cell graft to a child with combined immunodeficiency. Each CDR3 is given with its conserved first and last residue. D genes are given only for firm matches. Some rows have no size entry. The others give once, few or many, or a class for an expanded clone.

>TRBV20-1|-|-|TRBJ1-5
TGCTGCGCTAGAGAGCTCCGGGGGCTAGGCAATCAGCCCCAGCATTTT
CCARELRGLGNQPQHF
>TRBV7-9|few|-|TRBJ2-7
TGTGCCAGCAGCTTAGATGCCTCAGGCTACGAGCAGTACTTC
CASSLDASGYEQYF
>TRBV4-1|few|TRBD2|TRBJ2-7
TGCGCCAGCAGCCAAGATCGGAATAGCGGGTTCTACGAGCAGTACTTC
CASSQDRNSGFYEQYF
>TRBV12-3/TRBV12-4|few|-|TRBJ2-2
TGTGCCAGCACCCCGGACCCCGGCATGGCCGGGGAGCTGTTTTTT
CASTPDPGMAGELFF
>TRBV18|few|-|TRBJ2-2
TGTGCCAGCTCACCATCTTCCCACAAGAACACCGGGGAGCTGTTTTTT
CASSPSSHKNTGELFF
>TRBV7-6|few|TRBD1|TRBJ2-7
TGTGCCAGCAGCTCCGACAGGGGGTTCAACGAGCAGTACTTC
CASSSDRGFNEQYF
>TRBV6-1|-|-|TRBJ2-7
TGTGCCAGCAGTGAGCGGAGGGCCTACGAGCAGTACTTC
CASSERRAYEQYF
>TRBV11-2|few|TRBD1|TRBJ1-1
TGTGCCAGCAGCTTATGGACAGGGGGCTTCACTGAAGCTTTCTTT
CASSLWTGGFTEAFF
>TRBV4-3|few|-|TRBJ2-7
TGCGCCAGCAGTGGTAGGGGCCAGCGAGGCTACGAGCAGTACTTC
CASSGRGQRGYEQYF
>TRBV5-1|-|TRBD2|TRBJ2-5
TGCGCCAGCAGCTTGGGGGTAGCGGGAGGACAAGAGACCGAGTACTTC
CASSLGVAGGQETEYF
>TRBV15|few|TRBD1|TRBJ2-3
TGTGCCACCAGCCAAAGACGGGGGACAGGGATCCCAGATACGCAGTATTTT
CATSQRRGTGIPDTQYF
>TRBV20-1|-|-|TRBJ1-1
TGCAGTGCTAGTGAATATCCGGGGGCGGGCACTGAAGCTTTCTTT
CSASEYPGAGTEAFF
>TRBV5-6|-|-|TRBJ2-1
TGTGCCAGCAGCCCGGTCCAGGGGCCCTACAATGAGCAGTTCTTC
CASSPVQGPYNEQFF
>TRBV30|-|-|TRBJ2-1
TGTGCCTGGAGTACGGAGGAATACAATGAGCAGTTCTTC
CAWSTEEYNEQFF
>TRBV4-3|-|TRBD1|TRBJ1-2
TGCGCCAGCAGCCAAGAGGGCTCCCGCGACAGGGGGCACGGCTACACCTTC
CASSQEGSRDRGHGYTF
>TRBV3-1|few|-|TRBJ2-4
TGTGCCAGCAGCCCTATCCCAGTTGAACTAGCCAAAAACATTCAGTACTTC
CASSPIPVELAKNIQYF
>TRBV7-2|-|TRBD2|TRBJ2-7
TGTGCCAGCAGCGTACAACTAGCGGGCCTGTCCTACGAGCAGTACTTC
CASSVQLAGLSYEQYF
>TRBV5-1|few|-|TRBJ2-1
TGCGCCAGCAGGATTCCCACCCAGAGGGATGAGCAGTTCTTC
CASRIPTQRDEQFF
>TRBV12-3/TRBV12-4|many|-|TRBJ2-5
TGTGCCAGCAGTTCCTCCGTAATGAAGACCCAGTACTTC
CASSSSVMKTQYF
>TRBV7-3|few|TRBD2|TRBJ2-3
TGTGCCAGCAGCCCGCAAAGCGGGAGCCACGATACGCAGTATTTT
CASSPQSGSHDTQYF
>TRBV7-9|many|-|TRBJ2-5
TGTGCCAGCAGCTTGGTTTTGGGTGCAGGGGAGACCCAGTACTTC
CASSLVLGAGETQYF
>TRBV10-3|few|TRBD1|TRBJ1-1
TGTGCCATCAGTGAGTTACAGGGGTCGAACACTGAAGCTTTCTTT
CAISELQGSNTEAFF
>TRBV7-6|-|TRBD2|TRBJ2-5
TGTGCCAGCAGCTTAGCCCCCGGGACTAGCGGGACTGAGACCCAGTACTTC
CASSLAPGTSGTETQYF
>TRBV10-3|many|TRBD2|TRBJ2-7
TGTGCCACCAGCGGGAACTACGAGCAGTACTTC
CATSGNYEQYF
>TRBV4-2|few|TRBD1|TRBJ2-7
TGTGCCAGCAGCCGCGGCCGGGACAGGGGTTCCTACGAGCAGTACTTC
CASSRGRDRGSYEQYF
>TRBV12-3/TRBV12-4|few|-|TRBJ2-1
TGTGCCAGCAGTCAGAGGATTTCGGGTGAGCAGTTCTTC
CASSQRISGEQFF
>TRBV20-1|few|-|TRBJ1-1
TGCAGTGCCCCGGACTGGGACACTGAAGCTTTCTTT
CSAPDWDTEAFF
>TRBV27|-|-|TRBJ1-4
TGTGCCAGCAGTTTAGGCTCGGCGGGTGAAAAACTGTTTTTT
CASSLGSAGEKLFF
>TRBV7-9|-|-|TRBJ2-2
TGTGCCAGCAGATTAGACCTCTCGGCCGGGGAGCTGTTTTTT
CASRLDLSAGELFF
>TRBV6-2/TRBV6-3|-|TRBD2|TRBJ2-5
TGTGCCAGCAGTTACTCGGAGCGGGAGGGCCAAGAGACCCAGTACTTC
CASSYSEREGQETQYF
>TRBV6-1|-|TRBD2|TRBJ2-2
TGTGCCAGCATCCGACTAGCGGGAGAAGTGAACACCGGGGAGCTGTTTTTT
CASIRLAGEVNTGELFF
>TRBV30|-|-|TRBJ1-2
TGTGCCTGGAGTGTGGGGGCCCTCTACTATGGCTACACCTTC
CAWSVGALYYGYTF
>TRBV7-2|-|TRBD2|TRBJ2-1
TGTGCCAGCAGCTTAGCGCGTGGTAGGGACTACTACAATGAGCAGTTCTTC
CASSLARGRDYYNEQFF
>TRBV7-8|-|-|TRBJ2-6
TGTGTTTCTGGGGGGGCCAACGTCCTGACTTTC
CVSGGANVLTF
>TRBV5-6|-|TRBD2|TRBJ2-7
TGTGCCAGCAGCTCCAACGGACTAGCGAGCTACGAGCAGTACTTC
CASSSNGLASYEQYF
>TRBV4-2|many|TRBD1|TRBJ2-5
TGTGCCAGCAGCCAAGAAGGAACAGGGGGTTGGGGTGAGACCCAGTACTTC
CASSQEGTGGWGETQYF
>TRBV13|few|TRBD2|TRBJ2-7
TGTGCCAGCAGCCCGCTCCAGCGGGGGAGAGGCGAGCAGTACTTC
CASSPLQRGRGEQYF
>TRBV4-3|many|-|TRBJ2-6
TGCGCCAGCAGCCAAGATGGAATCTCTGGGGCCAACGTCCTGACTTTC
CASSQDGISGANVLTF
>TRBV11-1|few|TRBD2|TRBJ2-1
TGTGCCAGCAGCTTACTCCCGCCGCCGGGACTAGCGGGCAGGAACAATGAGCAGTTCTTC
CASSLLPPPGLAGRNNEQFF
>TRBV7-3|-|TRBD2|TRBJ2-7
TGTGCCAGCAGCTTAGAGCGGGGGCGCGAGCAGTACTTC
CASSLERGREQYF
>TRBV7-2|-|TRBD2|TRBJ2-3
TGTGCCAGCAGCCCAAGACTAGCGGGAGCAGGTGATACGCAGTATTTT
CASSPRLAGAGDTQYF
>TRBV11-3|many|TRBD1|TRBJ1-1
TGTGCCAGCAGCTTAAGGACAGGGGGGACGAACACTGAAGCTTTCTTT
CASSLRTGGTNTEAFF
>TRBV30|-|-|TRBJ1-1
TGTGCCTGGAGTTGGCCGAGGAACACTGAAGCTTTCTTT
CAWSWPRNTEAFF
>TRBV6-1|-|-|TRBJ2-7
TGTGCCAGCAGTGAAGAGGCGGGGAGCTCCTACGAGCAGTACTTC
CASSEEAGSSYEQYF
>TRBV7-2|few|-|TRBJ2-1
TGTGCCAGCAGCTCGAGAACAGGGAAGTTTGAGCAGTTCTTC
CASSSRTGKFEQFF
>TRBV4-3|-|TRBD2|TRBJ2-7
TGCGCCAGCAGCCCCGGGACTATGACCTACGAGCAGTACTTC
CASSPGTMTYEQYF
>TRBV7-9|-|-|TRBJ2-1
TGTGCCAGCAGATCCGACGGGGGTGAGCAGTTCTTC
CASRSDGGEQFF
>TRBV20-1|many|TRBD2|TRBJ2-7
TGCAGTGCTAGGGCCCCTAGCGGGATCTCCTACGAGCAGTACTTC
CSARAPSGISYEQYF